This T cell receptor beta chain was obtained from a study of blood T cell repertoires in COVID-19. Only one count was recorded for this clone. This CDR3 is built from 14 residues. From germline, CDR1 is KGHDR and CDR2 SFDVKD. V lost 5 bases and J 1 base, leaving 9 bases between the germline ends. The protocol was immunoSEQ multiplex PCR, while the TCRdb copy is restricted to in-frame clones and leaves out a portion. The sample lists around 130,000 clones; about three quarters were seen once. The sample taken for sequencing was peripheral blood. The sequence was collected from a man between 45 and 60 years old with acute or convalescent COVID-19. The chain couples TRBV24-1 to TRBJ2-3; possible D gene TRBD1, 5 bases. CDR3 bases: TGTGCCACCAGTGGAATCAGGGGCACAGATACGCAGTATTTT. Translation: CATSGIRGTDTQYF.